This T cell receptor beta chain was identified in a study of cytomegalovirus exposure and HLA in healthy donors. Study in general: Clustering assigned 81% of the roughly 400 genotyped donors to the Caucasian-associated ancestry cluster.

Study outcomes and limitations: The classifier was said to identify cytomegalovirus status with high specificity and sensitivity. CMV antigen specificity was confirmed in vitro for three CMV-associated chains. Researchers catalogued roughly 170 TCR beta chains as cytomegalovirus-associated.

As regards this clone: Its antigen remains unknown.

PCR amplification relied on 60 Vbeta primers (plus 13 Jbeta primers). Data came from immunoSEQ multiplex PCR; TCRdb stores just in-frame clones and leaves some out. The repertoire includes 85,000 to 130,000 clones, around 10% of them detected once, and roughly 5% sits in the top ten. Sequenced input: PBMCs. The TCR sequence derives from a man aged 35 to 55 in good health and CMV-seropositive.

CDR3 coding DNA: TGTGCCAGCAGTGGCGCGTCGGGTCCCACGGATGAGCAGTTCTTC. Its translation: CASSGASGPTDEQFF. This sequence joins TRBV6-4 and TRBJ2-1; D ambiguous. There are 15 residues in the CDR3. V was clipped by 4 bases and J by 8 bases, with 18 bases between them. CDR1 and CDR2 (germline): MRHNA, SNTAGT.